A selection of T cell receptor beta chains follows, all from one sample in a study of technical replicates of blood from several donors. Data came from immunoSEQ multiplex PCR; TCRdb stores just in-frame clones and leaves some out. The table records 55,000 to 70,000 clones, roughly 89% of them present only once. The specimen sequenced was PBMCs. These TCRs come from a human donor in good health. Some clones in this sample may be carry-over from other donors' samples. The CDR3 runs from the conserved cysteine through the conserved F or W. Fields, in order: V gene, D gene, CDR3 length, J gene, clone size, CDR3 protein, CDR3 DNA. D genes are given only for firm matches. Clone size appears in some rows only: once, few, many, or a class for an expanded clone.

TRBV15	-	13	TRBJ2-5	-	CATSRIGRETQYF	TGTGCCACCAGTCGGATAGGGAGAGAGACCCAGTACTTC
TRBV19	-	13	TRBJ1-2	-	CASSSPGGYGYTF	TGTGCCAGTAGTTCGCCGGGGGGCTATGGCTACACCTTC
TRBV5-6	TRBD2	16	TRBJ2-1	-	CASSPGLAGSSNEQFF	TGTGCCAGCAGCCCAGGACTAGCGGGAAGCTCGAATGAGCAGTTCTTC
TRBV7-2	-	16	TRBJ1-1	-	CASRSLRGAFDTEAFF	TGTGCCAGCAGATCCCTCCGGGGGGCTTTCGACACTGAAGCTTTCTTT
TRBV5-1	TRBD2	14	TRBJ2-1	medium-sized	CASSSSGGYNEQFF	TGCGCCAGCAGCTCTAGCGGGGGCTACAATGAGCAGTTCTTC
TRBV7-7	TRBD2	18	TRBJ2-3	-	CASSQRLAVQGSTDTQYF	TGTGCCAGCAGCCAAAGACTAGCGGTCCAGGGGAGCACAGATACGCAGTATTTT
TRBV5-1	-	16	TRBJ1-4	-	CASSLSGLATNEKLFF	TGCGCCAGCAGCTTGTCAGGCCTCGCAACTAATGAAAAACTGTTTTTT
TRBV27	TRBD1	13	TRBJ1-4	-	CASSPRTGIGLFF	TGTGCCAGCAGCCCTCGGACAGGGATAGGACTGTTTTTT
TRBV7-9	-	12	TRBJ1-4	-	CASSQGAFGLFF	TGTGCCAGCAGCCAAGGGGCGTTTGGGCTGTTTTTT
TRBV19	TRBD1	14	TRBJ1-3	-	CASTVGQGGNTIYF	TGTGCCAGTACCGTCGGACAGGGTGGAAACACCATATATTTT
TRBV5-6	-	15	TRBJ2-7	-	CASSLAAGFPYEQYF	TGTGCCAGCAGCTTGGCCGCGGGTTTTCCCTACGAGCAGTACTTC
TRBV6-6	-	14	TRBJ2-7	few	CASSYLREAYEQYF	TGTGCCAGCAGTTACCTGAGGGAAGCCTACGAGCAGTACTTC
TRBV6-6	-	13	TRBJ1-5	-	CATSVRGNQPQHF	TGTGCCACCTCCGTTCGCGGCAATCAGCCCCAGCATTTT
TRBV5-4	TRBD1	15	TRBJ2-1	-	CASSSGTESYNEQFF	TGTGCCAGCAGCTCCGGGACAGAGTCCTACAATGAGCAGTTCTTC
TRBV5-1	-	15	TRBJ1-3	once	CASSPGGGAGNTIYF	TGCGCCAGCAGCCCGGGAGGGGGAGCTGGAAACACCATATATTTT
TRBV5-6	-	14	TRBJ2-5	-	CASSKTGGRETQYF	TGTGCCAGCAGCAAAACCGGGGGGCGCGAGACCCAGTACTTC
TRBV5-6	TRBD1	18	TRBJ2-7	-	CASSLGWGGGQGGYEQYF	TGTGCCAGCAGCTTGGGCTGGGGCGGCGGACAGGGAGGCTACGAGCAGTACTTC
TRBV6-6	TRBD2	15	TRBJ2-2	-	CASTLGLAATGELFF	TGTGCCAGCACATTGGGACTAGCGGCTACCGGGGAGCTGTTTTTT
TRBV7-2	-	14	TRBJ1-3	-	CASSLSYSGNTIYF	TGTGCCAGCAGCTTATCCTACAGTGGGAACACCATATATTTT
TRBV28	TRBD1	15	TRBJ2-7	-	CASSGQGSLSYEQYF	TGTGCCAGCAGTGGACAGGGCTCTCTTTCCTACGAGCAGTACTTC
TRBV4-1	-	13	TRBJ1-2	-	CASSQAETHGYTF	TGCGCCAGCAGCCAAGCCGAGACTCACGGCTACACCTTC